One sample yielded the 20 T cell receptor beta chains listed below, sequenced in a study of graft-versus-host responses after intestinal transplantation. TCRdb keeps only in-frame clones here, not all; method: immunoSEQ multiplex PCR. Here the sample spans about 4,600 clones, about 25% being singletons. The sequencing used alloreactive CD4+ T cells from a mixed lymphocyte reaction culture, collected before intestinal transplant. The sample's subset: CFSE-low proliferating T cells sorted from roughly 6-day pre-transplant mixed lymphocyte reaction (GvH or HvG direction). All receptors come from a human patient who received an intestinal transplant.

In the case of this clone: This probably arose from a read error, given a far larger clone one base away. The same CDR3 also results from other DNA sequences found in this sample. This chain connects TRBV29-1 to TRBJ1-2, with a possible D match to TRBD1 (6 bases). Germline V gives CDR1 SQVTM, CDR2 ANQGSEA. The CDR3 has 13 amino acids. The CDR3 reads CSVAGQHNYGYTF. In nucleotides, the CDR3 is TGCAGCGTTGCTGGACAGCATAACTATGGCTACACCTTT.

In its sample, this clone ranks as medium-sized. The gene calls are TRBV10-3 and TRBJ1-6; the D gene is possibly TRBD1 (5 bases). The CDR3 consists of 15 residues. Trimming removed 4 bases from V and 9 bases from J, with 16 bases in between. Germline lookup yields CDR1 ENHRY and CDR2 SYGVKD. The CDR3 is CAISAGQGSSSPLHF. DNA of the CDR3: TGTGCCATCAGTGCCGGTCAGGGAAGCAGTTCACCCCTCCACTTT.

This clone was counted only a few times. V is TRBV9 and J is TRBJ2-3, with 15 bases that match TRBD2. The CDR3 is 16 amino acids. V was pared by 3 bases and J by 5 bases, with 4 bases of the junction left unmatched. Germline V CDR1 and CDR2: SGDLS, YYNGEE. For the CDR3, the DNA is TGTGCCAGCAGCGCCGGACTAGCGGGGGGGCGAGATACGCAGTATTTT. This codes for CASSAGLAGGRDTQYF.

There are a few counts of this clone. V and J are TRBV19 and TRBJ2-4; D gene uncertain. Germline V gene sequence: CDR1 LNHDA, CDR2 SQIVND (reference sequence). This CDR3 region has 15 residues. V lost 1 base to trimming and J lost 1 base, with 8 bases between them. The CDR3 loop reads CASSIVRDAKNIQYF. For the CDR3, the DNA is TGTGCCAGTAGTATAGTTAGGGATGCCAAAAACATTCAGTACTTC.

Sample share makes this clone medium-sized. The chain links TRBV10-3 to TRBJ2-2, with D perhaps given as TRBD1 or TRBD2 (6 bases each). With 3 bases removed from V and 8 bases from J, the gap between germline ends came to 13 bases. CDR3 length: 14 amino acids. Germline V CDR1 and CDR2: ENHRY, SYGVKD. Here the CDR3 DNA reads TGTGCCATCAGTGAAGCTTCGGGGGCTGGGGAGCTGTTTTTT. Its translation: CAISEASGAGELFF.

This clone was observed a few times. The junction does not match germline at one end; this may be a read error. This sequence joins TRBV10-3 and TRBJ1-2; no firm D call. From germline, CDR1 is ENHRY and CDR2 SYGVKD. CDR3 length: 13 amino acids. The CDR3 DNA is TGTGCCAGCAGTTTCATCGCTAACTATGGCTACACCTTC. The encoded protein is CASSFIANYGYTF.

The chain is built from TRBV7-6 and TRBJ2-3; 8 bases match TRBD1. The CDR3 loop spans 14 amino acids. V shed 5 bases, J shed 6 bases, and the junction held 7 bases outside the gene matches. Germline lookup yields CDR1 SGHVS and CDR2 FNYEAQ. As DNA, the CDR3 is TGTGCCAGCAGCGCCCGCAGGGGGCTTGATACGCAGTATTTT. Translating it yields CASSARRGLDTQYF.

In regard to this clone: This may arise from a read error, as a much more abundant clone is one base away. The chain uses TRBV6-5 and TRBJ1-5; D unresolved. With 2 bases removed from V and 6 bases from J, the gap between germline ends came to 5 bases. Germline values: CDR1 MNHEY, CDR2 SVGAGI. There are 12 residues in the CDR3. The CDR3 here is CASSYRCQPQHF. The DNA of the CDR3 is TGTGCCAGCAGTTACAGGTGTCAGCCCCAGCATTTT.

The J gene is TRBJ2-1, the V gene TRBV7-8, with 8 bases identical to TRBD2. The ends lost 1 base at V and 3 bases at J; junction bases unmatched: 2. Germline V gene lookup returns CDR1 SGHVS and CDR2 FQNEAQ. The CDR3 is 15 residues long. CDR3 region: CASSLVTSGYNEQFF. The DNA for the CDR3 is TGTGCCAGCAGCTTAGTTACTAGCGGCTACAATGAGCAGTTCTTC.

V usage is TRBV13 and J usage is TRBJ1-1; 8 bases align to TRBD1. V gave up 4 bases and J gave up 4 bases; unmatched junction bases: 2. Germline values: CDR1 PRHDT, CDR2 FYEKMQ (reference sequence). The CDR3 sequence is 13 residues long. For the CDR3, the DNA is TGTGCCAGCAGCTGGACAGGGATCACTGAAGCTTTCTTT. This translates into CASSWTGITEAFF. The whole variable domain, filled in from reference TRBV13 and TRBJ1-1, reads AAGVIQSPRHLIKEKRETATLKCYPIPRHDTVYWYQQGPGQDPQFLISFYEKMQSDKGSIPDRFSAQQFSDYHSELNMSSLELGDSALYFCASSWTGITEAFFGQGTRLTVV.

The chain couples TRBV5-6 to TRBJ2-1; 8 nucleotides align to TRBD2. Trimming cost V 1 base and J 4 bases; bases outside gene matches: 7. This CDR3 has 16 amino acids. CDR1 is SGHDT, CDR2 YYEEEE, per germline. CDR3: CASSLYKGTRYNEQFF. The CDR3 region has the DNA TGTGCCAGCAGCTTGTATAAGGGGACTAGATACAATGAGCAGTTCTTC.

The V gene is TRBV7-9, the J gene TRBJ2-7; TRBD2 aligns across 8 bases. Germline V CDR1 and CDR2: SEHNR, FQNEAQ (reference sequence). This CDR3 is 15 amino acids long. Losses at the gene ends were 2 bases for V and 7 bases for J; bases not matched to a gene: 10. This CDR3 is CASSLRPAGAVEQYF. In DNA, the CDR3 is TGTGCCAGCAGCTTACGTCCAGCGGGAGCCGTGGAGCAGTACTTC.

Comment on this clone: This sample also contains other DNA sequences that code for the same CDR3. The V and J genes are TRBV28 and TRBJ2-5, with D possibly being TRBD1 or TRBD2 (5 bases each). V lost 3 bases and J lost 5, with 19 bases in between. This CDR3 region has 16 residues. The germline V gene encodes CDR1 MDHEN and CDR2 SYDVKM. CDR3 residues: CASSLLPGPGPETQYF. CDR3 DNA: TGTGCCAGCAGTTTGCTTCCAGGGCCGGGACCGGAGACCCAGTACTTC.

The chain links TRBV7-3 to TRBJ2-6, with unresolved D. V shed 2 bases and J shed 0 bases, with 11 bases lying between them. Germline V CDR1 and CDR2: SGHTA, FQGTGA. The CDR3 covers 17 residues. The CDR3 coding sequence is TGTGCCAGCAGCTTAGGGCACGGCCCCTCTGGGGCCAACGTCCTGACTTTC. Translation: CASSLGHGPSGANVLTF.

This clone ranks as medium-sized. The rearrangement joins TRBV4-2 to TRBJ2-2; D possibly corresponds to TRBD2 (5 bases). CDR3 length: 15 amino acids. Trimming cost V 1 base and J 6 bases, with 12 bases left between them. The germline V gene encodes CDR1 LGHNA and CDR2 YNFKEQ. The CDR3 sequence is CASSQGGGWPGELFF. In nucleotides, the CDR3 is TGTGCCAGCAGCCAAGGCGGCGGGTGGCCCGGGGAGCTGTTTTTT.

This clone is large by share. This chain joins TRBV6-5 and TRBJ2-7; 7 nucleotides line up with TRBD2. V lost 0 bases and J lost 4; bases outside the gene matches: 6. Germline loops: CDR1 MNHEY, CDR2 SVGAGI. The CDR3 covers 15 residues. The CDR3 loop reads CASSYSSGVGYEQYF. The CDR3 DNA reads as TGTGCCAGCAGTTACTCGAGCGGGGTGGGGTACGAGCAGTACTTC.

This clone was seen a handful of times. V usage is TRBV28 and J usage is TRBJ1-2, with 10 bases that match TRBD1. The germline CDR1 and CDR2 sequences are MDHEN and SYDVKM. Trimming removed 2 bases from V and 4 bases from J; junction bases left unmatched: 4. The CDR3 extends over 15 amino acids. This chain's CDR3 is CASSLGTGVFYGYTF. CDR3 DNA sequence: TGTGCCAGCAGTTTAGGGACAGGGGTATTCTATGGCTACACCTTC.

The chain recombines TRBV6-7 with TRBJ2-1, with D possibly TRBD1 on 6 matching bases. TRBV6-7 is placed among ORFs of uncertain function. V was cut by 6 bases and J by 0 bases, with 9 bases left in between. The CDR3 contains 14 residues. CDR3 amino acids: CASRDRTSYNEQFF. The CDR3 DNA sequence: TGTGCCAGCAGGGACAGAACCTCCTACAATGAGCAGTTCTTC.

DNA for the CDR3: TGTGCCAGCAGCTTGGGACCAACGGGGGGCAATGAGCAGTTCTTC. Translating gives CASSLGPTGGNEQFF. The chain employs TRBV5-6 and TRBJ2-1; 7 bases agree with TRBD2. CDR1 and CDR2 from the germline V gene are SGHDT and YYEEEE. V dropped 0 bases and J dropped 6; count of bases not matched to a gene: 6. This CDR3 comprises 15 residues.

In regard to this clone: With a much larger clone just one base away, this may be a read error. V is TRBV30 and J is TRBJ1-4; the D gene is possibly TRBD1 (5 bases). The germline V gene has CDR1 GTSNPN and CDR2 SVGIG (reference sequence). V lost 3 bases and J lost 1, with 9 bases in between. CDR3 length equals 14 residues. CDR3 loop: CAWRTAVTNEKLFF. The CDR3 bases are TGTGCCTGGAGGACAGCCGTAACTAATGAAAAACTGTTTTTT.